The 15 T cell receptor beta chains listed next were all sequenced from one sample in a study of T cells in Graves' hyperthyroidism and ophthalmopathy. Amplification yielded TCR beta CDR3 regions, with RNA transcripts as the source. RT-PCR in the first round (using the HTBI primer set) targeted the TCR CDR3. A single record per CDR3 protein comes from TCRdb applying MiXCR to the multiplex PCR reads. The sample lists around 440,000 distinct CDR3 sequences, more than 15% occurring once. The sequencing input was blood. These receptor sequences come from a woman in her late teens or twenties with Graves' hyperthyroidism.

This clonotype has a count of ten or more. The rearrangement uses TRBV7-3 and TRBJ2-1, with TRBD2 identical over 12 bases. CDR3 length: 14 amino acids. V was pared by 5 bases and J by 10 bases, with 6 bases of the junction left unmatched. Germline V gene sequence: CDR1 SGHTA, CDR2 FQGTGA. The CDR3 is CASSPGTSGSEQFF. The CDR3 region has the DNA TGTGCCAGCAGCCCGGGGACTAGCGGGTCGGAGCAGTTCTTC.

In this sample, this clonotype turned up many times. The rearrangement links TRBV6-1 to TRBJ2-7; the match to TRBD2 covers 7 bases. V gave up 5 bases and J gave up 3 bases; unmatched junction bases: 10. CDR1 and CDR2 (germline): MNHNS, SASEGT. This CDR3 is built from 15 residues. CDR3 DNA: TGTGCCAGCAGTTACGGGCGGGCTAGCGGCTACGAGCAGTACTTC. Its protein is CASSYGRASGYEQYF.

This clonotype was picked up many times. The chain carries TRBV20-1 and TRBJ1-5, with a weak D call TRBD1 (6 bases). Deletions cut 1 base from V and 7 bases from J, with 14 bases between. The CDR3 sequence is 14 residues long. Germline V CDR1 and CDR2: DFQATT, SNEGSKA (reference sequence). The CDR3 region has the DNA TGCAGTGCTAGAGCAGGGGCCTTAGGACAGCCCCAGCATTTT. Its translation is CSARAGALGQPQHF.

This clonotype was observed many times. This chain uses TRBV6-5 with TRBJ1-2; the match to TRBD1 covers 9 bases. CDR3 length equals 13 residues. The V and J ends lost 2 bases and 7 bases, in that order; junction bases with no gene match: 2. The germline V gene has CDR1 MNHEY and CDR2 SVGAGI. The CDR3 is CASSYGQGLGYTF. The CDR3 DNA reads TGTGCCAGCAGTTACGGACAGGGGCTTGGCTACACCTTC.

This clonotype was observed at least ten times. The V gene is TRBV5-1, the J gene TRBJ2-3; 7 bases match TRBD1. The CDR3 totals 15 residues. Germline V gene data show CDR1 as SGHRS and CDR2 as YFSETQ. V gave up 4 bases and J gave up 3 bases; unmatched junction bases: 8. The CDR3 region is CASSRQGPATDTQYF. CDR3 coding DNA: TGCGCCAGCAGCCGACAGGGCCCCGCGACAGATACGCAGTATTTT.

The table lists this clonotype with many counts. The chain employs TRBV6-2 or TRBV6-3 and TRBJ2-1; possible D gene TRBD2, 5 bases. V was clipped by 0 bases and J by 8 bases, with 11 bases between them. CDR3 length equals 14 residues. The germline V gene encodes CDR1 MNHEY and CDR2 SVGEGT. The CDR3 DNA reads as TGTGCCAGCAGTTACTCCGGGGTTGGCCATGAGCAGTTCTTC. Translating it yields CASSYSGVGHEQFF.

The chain links TRBV9 to TRBJ2-2; D is tentatively TRBD1 or TRBD2 (5 bases each). Trimming took 3 bases from V and 4 from J, leaving 13 bases between them. This CDR3 comprises 15 residues. The germline V gene encodes CDR1 SGDLS and CDR2 YYNGEE. The CDR3 here is CASSGDPRGTGELFF. As DNA, the CDR3 is TGTGCCAGCAGCGGGGACCCACGAGGCACCGGGGAGCTGTTTTTT.

This clonotype was recorded at least ten times. The rearrangement links TRBV7-2 to TRBJ2-3; 8 positions match TRBD2. The germline V gene encodes CDR1 SGHTA and CDR2 FQGNSA. The CDR3 runs 13 residues. The junction had 9 bases not matched to a gene; V was cut back by 3 bases and J by 13 bases. The CDR3 sequence: CASSLGAGDEEYF. The CDR3 bases are TGTGCCAGCAGCTTGGGAGCGGGAGATGAAGAGTATTTT.

There are many counts of this clonotype. J is TRBJ2-1 and V is TRBV24-1; D unresolved. Trimming removed 4 bases from V and 5 bases from J, with 14 bases in between. The germline V gene encodes CDR1 KGHDR and CDR2 SFDVKD. The CDR3 is made up of 15 amino acids. CDR3 bases: TGTGCCACCAGTGACCCGTCCGCGGCCAACAATGAGCAGTTCTTC. Protein product: CATSDPSAANNEQFF.

This clonotype was recorded at least ten times. The chain couples TRBV29-1 to TRBJ2-5; D may be TRBD1 (6 bases). Germline V CDR1 and CDR2: SQVTM, ANQGSEA. This CDR3 has 12 residues. V lost 6 bases and J 4 bases, leaving 12 bases between the germline ends. DNA of the CDR3: TGCAGCGTCCACAGGGTAGCAGAGACCCAGTACTTC. This sequence encodes CSVHRVAETQYF. Based on the CDR3 plus reference TRBV29-1 and TRBJ2-5, the full variable domain is SAVISQKPSRDICQRGTSLTIQCQVDSQVTMMFWYRQQPGQSLTLIATANQGSEATYESGFVIDKFPISRPNLTFSTLTVSNMSPEDSSIYLCSVHRVAETQYFGPGTRLLVL.

This clonotype was picked up many times. The chain couples TRBV28 to TRBJ2-3; 7 bases align to TRBD2. The CDR3 is made up of 15 amino acids. From germline, CDR1 is MDHEN and CDR2 SYDVKM. The ends lost 3 bases at V and 1 base at J; junction bases unmatched: 4. CDR3 nucleotides: TGTGCCAGCAGTTTGCCCAGCGGGGGCACAGATACGCAGTATTTT. Translating it yields CASSLPSGGTDTQYF. Full variable domain (remainder filled in from reference TRBV28 and TRBJ2-3): DVKVTQSSRYLVKRTGEKVFLECVQDMDHENMFWYRQDPGLGLRLIYFSYDVKMKEKGDIPEGYSVSREKKERFSLILESASTNQTSMYLCASSLPSGGTDTQYFGPGTRLTVL.

This clonotype has at least ten counts. The gene calls are TRBV7-9 and TRBJ1-2; TRBD1 agrees at 10 bases. This CDR3 spans 16 amino acids. The germline V gene has CDR1 SEHNR and CDR2 FQNEAQ (reference sequence). V was pared by 6 bases and J by 3 bases, with 10 bases of the junction left unmatched. For the CDR3, the DNA is TGTGCCAGCAGATCTTCCGGGACAGGGGTTCACTATGGCTACACCTTC. Amino acid sequence: CASRSSGTGVHYGYTF. Based on the CDR3 plus reference TRBV7-9 and TRBJ1-2, the full variable domain is DTGVSQNPRHKITKRGQNVTFRCDPISEHNRLYWYRQTLGQGPEFLTYFQNEAQLEKSRLLSDRFSAERPKGSFSTLEIQRTEQGDSAMYLCASRSSGTGVHYGYTFGSGTRLTVV.

The chain joins TRBV5-4 to TRBJ2-3; possible D gene TRBD1, 5 bases. The V gene lost 1 base and the J gene lost 4 bases, with 10 bases spanning the gap. The V gene's germline CDR1 is SGHNT and CDR2 YYREEE (reference sequence). The CDR3 covers 14 residues. The DNA of the CDR3 is TGTGCCAGCAGCTTGAGGCAGGGCGCAGATACGCAGTATTTT. Its translation: CASSLRQGADTQYF.

On this clonotype itself: Being one base from a much bigger clone, this may be a read error. The chain is built from TRBV30 and TRBJ1-5; weak D call: TRBD1 (5 bases). The CDR3 consists of 14 residues. Trimming pared 3 bases from V and 5 bases from J, leaving 14 bases between. Germline V gives CDR1 GTSNPN, CDR2 SVGIG (reference sequence). The CDR3: CAWSIMGDDQPQHF. CDR3 DNA sequence: TGTGCCTGGAGCATAATGGGGGACGATCAGCCCCAGCATTTT. The full variable domain, rest sourced from reference TRBV30 and TRBJ1-5, is SQTIHQWPATLVQPVGSPLSLECTVEGTSNPNLYWYRQAAGRGLQLLFYSVGIGQISSEVPQNLSASRPQDRQFILSSKKLLLSDSGFYLCAWSIMGDDQPQHFGDGTRLSIL.

This clonotype has a handful of counts. This chain uses TRBV14 with TRBJ1-2; tentatively, D is TRBD1 (5 bases). The germline V gene encodes CDR1 SGHDN and CDR2 FVKESK. Trimming cost V 0 bases and J 4 bases, with 12 bases left between them. The CDR3 loop spans 15 amino acids. This CDR3 is CASSQDLQVTYGYTF. The CDR3 nucleotides are TGTGCCAGCAGCCAAGATCTACAGGTCACCTATGGCTACACCTTC.